Listed below are T cell receptor beta chains from one sample, sequenced in a study of radiation and T cells in renal cell carcinoma. Some clones are missing from TCRdb's copy, which holds only in-frame ones; the method was immunoSEQ multiplex PCR. The top ten clones hold approximately 11% of a sample with 150,000 to 200,000 clones, roughly nine tenths of them seen once. The starting material was blood, obtained from a patient whose treatment included radiotherapy and nephrectomy. These receptors all come from a woman aged 45-60 years with renal cell carcinoma. Each CDR3 is given with its conserved first and last residue. Fields, in order: clone size, J gene, D gene, V gene, CDR3 length, CDR3 DNA, CDR3 protein. A D gene is named only where the DNA matches it firmly. A clone size is listed for some rows: how often the clone was seen (once, few, many), or a class if it is expanded.

clone_size: -
j_call: TRBJ1-1
d_call: -
v_call: TRBV7-9
cdr3_length: 14
cdr3_nt: TGTGCCAGCACCCTCGGAGAAGGGGACACTGAAGCTTTCTTT
cdr3_aa: CASTLGEGDTEAFF

clone_size: once
j_call: TRBJ2-7
d_call: -
v_call: TRBV25-1
cdr3_length: 13
cdr3_nt: TGTGCCAGTTCATCCAACCCCCTCGCCGAGCAGTACTTC
cdr3_aa: CASSSNPLAEQYF

clone_size: -
j_call: TRBJ2-2
d_call: -
v_call: TRBV7-2
cdr3_length: 15
cdr3_nt: TGTGCCAGCAGCTTAGCGAGGGATCTCGCCGGGGAGCTGTTTTTT
cdr3_aa: CASSLARDLAGELFF

clone_size: -
j_call: TRBJ1-5
d_call: -
v_call: TRBV6-1
cdr3_length: 13
cdr3_nt: TGTGCCAGTGGGATCTATCGCGATCAGCCCCAGCATTTT
cdr3_aa: CASGIYRDQPQHF

clone_size: -
j_call: TRBJ1-5
d_call: TRBD1
v_call: TRBV10-3
cdr3_length: 16
cdr3_nt: TGTGCCATCAGTCTGACAGGGGACTTAAGCAATCAGCCCCAGCATTTT
cdr3_aa: CAISLTGDLSNQPQHF

clone_size: once
j_call: TRBJ1-2
d_call: -
v_call: TRBV28
cdr3_length: 12
cdr3_nt: TGTGCCTCGGGGGGGGGACCGGATGGCTACACCTTC
cdr3_aa: CASGGGPDGYTF

clone_size: -
j_call: TRBJ1-1
d_call: -
v_call: TRBV6-5
cdr3_length: 14
cdr3_nt: TGTGCCAGCAGTTACTCGGGAGTGAACACTGAAGCTTTCTTT
cdr3_aa: CASSYSGVNTEAFF

clone_size: -
j_call: TRBJ1-6
d_call: -
v_call: TRBV4-1
cdr3_length: 15
cdr3_nt: TGCGCCAGCAGCCTGACCCGGGGAGGTGATTCACCCCTCCACTTT
cdr3_aa: CASSLTRGGDSPLHF

clone_size: few
j_call: TRBJ2-7
d_call: -
v_call: TRBV2
cdr3_length: 14
cdr3_nt: TGTGCCAGCAGTGATGCAGGGCCTACCTACGAGCAGTACTTC
cdr3_aa: CASSDAGPTYEQYF

clone_size: -
j_call: TRBJ2-5
d_call: -
v_call: TRBV7-9
cdr3_length: 14
cdr3_nt: TGTGCCAGCAGCCTCGTTGGGGGCCAAGAGACCCAGTACTTC
cdr3_aa: CASSLVGGQETQYF

clone_size: -
j_call: TRBJ2-7
d_call: -
v_call: TRBV6-1
cdr3_length: 14
cdr3_nt: TGTGCCAGCAGTGAAGACAGGGCGGCGCACGAGCAGTACTTC
cdr3_aa: CASSEDRAAHEQYF

clone_size: -
j_call: TRBJ2-2
d_call: TRBD1
v_call: TRBV7-6
cdr3_length: 15
cdr3_nt: TGTGCCAGCAGCTCCTCCGGGACAGGGGTCGGGGAGCTGTTTTTT
cdr3_aa: CASSSSGTGVGELFF

clone_size: -
j_call: TRBJ2-1
d_call: -
v_call: TRBV19
cdr3_length: 14
cdr3_nt: TGTGCCAGTAGAGGCTGGGCCGGGAGCAATGAGCAGTTCTTC
cdr3_aa: CASRGWAGSNEQFF

clone_size: -
j_call: TRBJ2-5
d_call: -
v_call: TRBV14
cdr3_length: 11
cdr3_nt: TGTGCCAGCAGCCGGTCGGAGACCCAGTACTTC
cdr3_aa: CASSRSETQYF

clone_size: -
j_call: TRBJ2-7
d_call: -
v_call: TRBV30
cdr3_length: 13
cdr3_nt: TGTGCCTGGAGTCGGGGTGGCTCCTACGAGCAGTACTTC
cdr3_aa: CAWSRGGSYEQYF

clone_size: -
j_call: TRBJ2-3
d_call: -
v_call: TRBV7-8
cdr3_length: 14
cdr3_nt: TGTGCCAGCAGCCCGGGACAAAACACAGATACGCAGTATTTT
cdr3_aa: CASSPGQNTDTQYF

clone_size: -
j_call: TRBJ1-3
d_call: -
v_call: TRBV7-8
cdr3_length: 17
cdr3_nt: TGTGCCAGCAGCCCCCATCGGGGAGGCAACTCTGGAAACACCATATATTTT
cdr3_aa: CASSPHRGGNSGNTIYF

clone_size: -
j_call: TRBJ2-2
d_call: -
v_call: TRBV2
cdr3_length: 13
cdr3_nt: TGTGCCAGCAGTGAGGTTGGGGGCGGGGAGCTGTTTTTT
cdr3_aa: CASSEVGGGELFF

clone_size: -
j_call: TRBJ1-6
d_call: -
v_call: TRBV2
cdr3_length: 12
cdr3_nt: TGTGCCAGCAGTGAACGAGACTCACCCCTCCACTTT
cdr3_aa: CASSERDSPLHF

clone_size: -
j_call: TRBJ1-6
d_call: -
v_call: TRBV28
cdr3_length: 12
cdr3_nt: TGTGCCACACACCCGGAGAATTCACCCCTCCACTTT
cdr3_aa: CATHPENSPLHF

clone_size: -
j_call: TRBJ2-2
d_call: -
v_call: TRBV9
cdr3_length: 17
cdr3_nt: TGTGCCAGCAGCGTAGTCGGGGGCGTCGGGAACACCGGGGAGCTGTTTTTT
cdr3_aa: CASSVVGGVGNTGELFF

clone_size: -
j_call: TRBJ2-1
d_call: -
v_call: TRBV7-3
cdr3_length: 12
cdr3_nt: TGTGCCAGCAGCTTACTTGGCCATGAGCAGTTCTTC
cdr3_aa: CASSLLGHEQFF

clone_size: -
j_call: TRBJ2-7
d_call: TRBD2
v_call: TRBV18
cdr3_length: 16
cdr3_nt: TGTGCCAGCTCACAACTAGCGGGGGGGGCCCACGGCGAGCAGTACTTC
cdr3_aa: CASSQLAGGAHGEQYF

clone_size: -
j_call: TRBJ2-7
d_call: -
v_call: TRBV10-2
cdr3_length: 12
cdr3_nt: TGCGCCAGCAGTGAACCAGGGATCGAGCAGTACTTC
cdr3_aa: CASSEPGIEQYF

clone_size: -
j_call: TRBJ2-1
d_call: -
v_call: TRBV6-1
cdr3_length: 11
cdr3_nt: TGTGCCAGCACCTCTCGGAATGAGCAGTTCTTC
cdr3_aa: CASTSRNEQFF

clone_size: -
j_call: TRBJ1-6
d_call: -
v_call: TRBV10-3
cdr3_length: 15
cdr3_nt: TGTGCCATCAGTGAACTCGGACGGGGTAATTCACCCCTCCACTTT
cdr3_aa: CAISELGRGNSPLHF

clone_size: few
j_call: TRBJ2-7
d_call: -
v_call: TRBV5-6
cdr3_length: 12
cdr3_nt: TGTGCCAGCAGCCTGGGCAAGGCCCTGCTCCACTTC
cdr3_aa: CASSLGKALLHF

clone_size: -
j_call: TRBJ1-5
d_call: -
v_call: TRBV6-5
cdr3_length: 14
cdr3_nt: TGTGCCAGCAGTTCCCAGGGAGCTCATCAGCCCCAGCATTTT
cdr3_aa: CASSSQGAHQPQHF

clone_size: -
j_call: TRBJ1-1
d_call: -
v_call: TRBV6-1
cdr3_length: 15
cdr3_nt: TGTGCCAGCAGTGAGAGGGACCTAGCGAACACTGAAGCTTTCTTT
cdr3_aa: CASSERDLANTEAFF

clone_size: -
j_call: TRBJ2-3
d_call: TRBD1
v_call: TRBV5-1
cdr3_length: 16
cdr3_nt: TGCGCCAGCAGCTTGGGACTTACAGGGGGCACAGATACGCAGTATTTT
cdr3_aa: CASSLGLTGGTDTQYF

clone_size: -
j_call: TRBJ1-6
d_call: -
v_call: TRBV7-9
cdr3_length: 15
cdr3_nt: TGTGCCAGCAGCTTAGCGGGACGTACGAATTCACCCCTCCACTTT
cdr3_aa: CASSLAGRTNSPLHF

clone_size: -
j_call: TRBJ2-7
d_call: -
v_call: TRBV19
cdr3_length: 15
cdr3_nt: TGTGCCAGTAGTATGTTGGGCAGGGGACCCTACGAGCAGTACTTC
cdr3_aa: CASSMLGRGPYEQYF

clone_size: -
j_call: TRBJ1-2
d_call: -
v_call: TRBV19
cdr3_length: 13
cdr3_nt: TGTGCCAGTAGTATAACAGGGAGCTATGGCTACACCTTC
cdr3_aa: CASSITGSYGYTF

clone_size: -
j_call: TRBJ1-5
d_call: TRBD1
v_call: TRBV19
cdr3_length: 15
cdr3_nt: TGTGCCAGTAGTATGGTACAGGGGAGCAATCAGCCCCAGCATTTT
cdr3_aa: CASSMVQGSNQPQHF

clone_size: -
j_call: TRBJ1-1
d_call: TRBD1
v_call: TRBV5-1
cdr3_length: 14
cdr3_nt: TGCGCCAGCAGCGGACAGGGAGGAAACACTGAAGCTTTCTTT
cdr3_aa: CASSGQGGNTEAFF

clone_size: -
j_call: TRBJ2-5
d_call: -
v_call: TRBV7-8
cdr3_length: 14
cdr3_nt: TGTGCCAGCAGCTTAGCGGCTAGCAGGGGGACCCAGTACTTC
cdr3_aa: CASSLAASRGTQYF

clone_size: -
j_call: TRBJ1-2
d_call: -
v_call: TRBV5-6
cdr3_length: 13
cdr3_nt: TGTGCCAGCAGCTTGGACAGGGTGGGCGGCTACACCTTC
cdr3_aa: CASSLDRVGGYTF

clone_size: -
j_call: TRBJ2-2
d_call: -
v_call: TRBV6-5
cdr3_length: 15
cdr3_nt: TGTGCCAGCGGGTCGGACAGAGGGAACACCGGGGAGCTGTTTTTT
cdr3_aa: CASGSDRGNTGELFF

clone_size: -
j_call: TRBJ2-3
d_call: -
v_call: TRBV6-6
cdr3_length: 14
cdr3_nt: TGTGCCAGCGCAGGGGGGGGGAGCACAGATACGCAGTATTTT
cdr3_aa: CASAGGGSTDTQYF

clone_size: -
j_call: TRBJ2-3
d_call: -
v_call: TRBV29-1
cdr3_length: 13
cdr3_nt: TGCAGCGTCGAGGATGAGGCCACAGATACGCAGTATTTT
cdr3_aa: CSVEDEATDTQYF

clone_size: -
j_call: TRBJ2-7
d_call: -
v_call: TRBV6-5
cdr3_length: 11
cdr3_nt: TGTGCCAGCAGTTTCGACTACGAGCAGTACTTC
cdr3_aa: CASSFDYEQYF

clone_size: -
j_call: TRBJ1-1
d_call: -
v_call: TRBV30
cdr3_length: 11
cdr3_nt: TGTGCCTGGACCGGTACAAATGAAGCTTTCTTT
cdr3_aa: CAWTGTNEAFF

clone_size: -
j_call: TRBJ1-2
d_call: TRBD1
v_call: TRBV4-1
cdr3_length: 14
cdr3_nt: TGCGCCAGCAGCAGGACAGGGGGCTTTGAAGGCTACACCTTC
cdr3_aa: CASSRTGGFEGYTF

clone_size: once
j_call: TRBJ2-1
d_call: -
v_call: TRBV5-1
cdr3_length: 14
cdr3_nt: TGCGCCAGCAGCTTCGGCGGACCGGGGGATGAGCAGTTCTTC
cdr3_aa: CASSFGGPGDEQFF

clone_size: once
j_call: TRBJ1-1
d_call: TRBD1
v_call: TRBV5-1
cdr3_length: 14
cdr3_nt: TGCGCCAGCAGCACCAGGGGGTTTAACACTGAAGCTTTCTTT
cdr3_aa: CASSTRGFNTEAFF

clone_size: -
j_call: TRBJ1-1
d_call: -
v_call: TRBV7-8
cdr3_length: 15
cdr3_nt: TGTGCCAGCAGCTTGGGCAGATCCCAGAACACTGAAGCTTTCTTT
cdr3_aa: CASSLGRSQNTEAFF